This entry is about one TCR beta chain. Clones were read by immunoSEQ multiplex PCR, and TCRdb kept only the in-frame ones, dropping some. The sample gives roughly 500,000 clones, 70% to 80% of which show up once; approximately 13% is in the top ten. The CDR3 spans 14 residues. Germline lookup yields CDR1 LNHNV and CDR2 YYDKDF (reference sequence). V was pared by 1 base and J by 7 bases, with 1 base of the junction left unmatched. This sample stems from a study of shared clonotypes between healthy human individuals. Sequencing was performed on PBMCs. The sequence was obtained from a woman aged 35 to 49 in good health. Some clones in this sample may be carry-over from other donors' samples. The chain carries TRBV15 and TRBJ2-2; TRBD2 aligns across 9 bases. The CDR3 DNA follows: TGTGCCACCAGCAGAGTAGCGGGAGTCGGGGAGCTGTTTTTT. Its translation is CATSRVAGVGELFF.